This T cell receptor beta chain was captured by sequencing in a study of blood T cell repertoires in COVID-19. Background on the study: Sites in the United States, Italy and Spain provided acute and convalescent COVID-19 samples. PBMCs, B-cell-depleted T cells, or T cells provided the cDNA or gDNA that made up the material.

Original analysis: Amplification with reference gene primers provided the estimates of nucleated cell counts. Produced via immunoSEQ multiplex PCR; TCRdb's table is partial and in-frame only. The DNA was the basis for D and trimming; V, J and clone size are from that table. The sample includes some 120,000 clones, about 89% of them seen just once. There are 16 residues in the CDR3. Deletions cut 3 bases from V and 3 bases from J, with 17 bases between. The germline V gene has CDR1 LNHDA and CDR2 SQIVND (reference sequence). Sequenced sample: peripheral blood. The receptor was derived from a human donor with acute or convalescent COVID-19. The donor label of this sample is uncertain. The chain couples TRBV19 to TRBJ1-1; a weak D match, TRBD1 (6 bases). CDR3 DNA: TGTGCCAGTAGTATCCCCCCTTACAGGGTTGACACTGAAGCTTTCTTT. Translating gives CASSIPPYRVDTEAFF. Full variable domain (remainder filled in from reference TRBV19 and TRBJ1-1): DGGITQSPKYLFRKEGQNVTLSCEQNLNHDAMYWYRQDPGQGLRLIYYSQIVNDFQKGDIAEGYSVSREKKESFPLTVTSAQKNPTAFYLCASSIPPYRVDTEAFFGQGTRLTVV.